This T cell receptor (beta chain) was documented in a study of OX40 agonist ivuxolimab in advanced cancers. The wider study: Clinicians treated patients with ivuxolimab, an agonistic anti-OX40 (CD134) antibody. Patients achieving partial responses numbered three: one hepatocellular carcinoma case and two cutaneous melanoma cases.

Repertoires were generated with immunoSEQ multiplex PCR, while TCRdb's copy carries only in-frame clones and drops some. The profile shows around 100,000 clones, roughly nine tenths of them singletons. The CDR3 sequence is 14 residues long. Per germline, CDR1 MGHRA and CDR2 YSYEKL. V was cut by 1 base and J by 4 bases, with 11 bases left in between. As to this clone: Its antigen is unidentified.

General observations from the study: Partial responders at 0.1-3.0 mg/kg showed near-lowest clonal expansion.

The genes are TRBV4-1 and TRBJ2-7, with D hard to call. The TCR originated in an adult with an advanced solid tumor such as melanoma, head and neck, liver or kidney cancer. Sample: CD4+ or CD8+ T cells sorted from blood, taken in a trial of the OX40 agonist ivuxolimab. The CDR3 DNA is TGCGCCAGCAGCCAAGGAGTGTTCGCTTACGAGCAGTACTTC. Encoded protein: CASSQGVFAYEQYF.